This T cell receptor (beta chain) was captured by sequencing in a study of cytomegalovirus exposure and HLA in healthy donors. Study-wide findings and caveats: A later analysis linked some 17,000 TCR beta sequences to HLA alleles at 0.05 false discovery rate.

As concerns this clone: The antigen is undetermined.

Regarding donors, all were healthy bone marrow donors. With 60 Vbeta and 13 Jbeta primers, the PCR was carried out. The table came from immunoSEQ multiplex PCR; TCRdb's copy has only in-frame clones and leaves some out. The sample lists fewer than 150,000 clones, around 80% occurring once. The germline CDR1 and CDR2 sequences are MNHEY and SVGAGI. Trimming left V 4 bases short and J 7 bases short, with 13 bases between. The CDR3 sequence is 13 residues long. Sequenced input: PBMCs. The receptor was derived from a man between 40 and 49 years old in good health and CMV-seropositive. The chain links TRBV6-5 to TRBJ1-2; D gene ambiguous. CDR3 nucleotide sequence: TGTGCCAGCAGTTTCCGTTCTAACGCTGGCTACACCTTC. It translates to CASSFRSNAGYTF.